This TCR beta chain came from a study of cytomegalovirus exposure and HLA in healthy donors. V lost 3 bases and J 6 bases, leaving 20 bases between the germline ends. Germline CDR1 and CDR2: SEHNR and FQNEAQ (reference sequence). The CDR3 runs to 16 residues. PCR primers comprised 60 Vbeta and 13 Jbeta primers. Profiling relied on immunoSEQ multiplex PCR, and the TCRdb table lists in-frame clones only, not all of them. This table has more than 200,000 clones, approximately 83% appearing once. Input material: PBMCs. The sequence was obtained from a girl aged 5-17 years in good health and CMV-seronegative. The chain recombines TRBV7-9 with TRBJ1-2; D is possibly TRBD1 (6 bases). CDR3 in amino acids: CASSFTLGAGVNGYTF. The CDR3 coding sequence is TGTGCCAGCAGCTTTACCTTGGGGGCAGGGGTGAATGGCTACACCTTC. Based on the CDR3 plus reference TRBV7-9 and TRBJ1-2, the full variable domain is DTGVSQNPRHKITKRGQNVTFRCDPISEHNRLYWYRQTLGQGPEFLTYFQNEAQLEKSRLLSDRFSAERPKGSFSTLEIQRTEQGDSAMYLCASSFTLGAGVNGYTFGSGTRLTVV.